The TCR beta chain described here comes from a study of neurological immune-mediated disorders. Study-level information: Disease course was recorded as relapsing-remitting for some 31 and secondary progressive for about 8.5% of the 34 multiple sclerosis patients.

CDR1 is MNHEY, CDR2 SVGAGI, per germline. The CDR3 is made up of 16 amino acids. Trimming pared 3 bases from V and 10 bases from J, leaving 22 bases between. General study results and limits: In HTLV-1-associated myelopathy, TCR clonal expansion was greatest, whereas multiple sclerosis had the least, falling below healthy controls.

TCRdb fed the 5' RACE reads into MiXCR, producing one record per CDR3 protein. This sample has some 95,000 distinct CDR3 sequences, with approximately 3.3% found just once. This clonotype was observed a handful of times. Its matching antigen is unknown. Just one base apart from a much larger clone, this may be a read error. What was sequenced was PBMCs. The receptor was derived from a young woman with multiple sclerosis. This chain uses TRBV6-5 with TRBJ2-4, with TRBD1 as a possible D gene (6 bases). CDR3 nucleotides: TGTGCCAGCAGTTATCTTCCTCCAGGGGCGAGAAAAATTCAGTACTTC. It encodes CASSYLPPGARKIQYF.